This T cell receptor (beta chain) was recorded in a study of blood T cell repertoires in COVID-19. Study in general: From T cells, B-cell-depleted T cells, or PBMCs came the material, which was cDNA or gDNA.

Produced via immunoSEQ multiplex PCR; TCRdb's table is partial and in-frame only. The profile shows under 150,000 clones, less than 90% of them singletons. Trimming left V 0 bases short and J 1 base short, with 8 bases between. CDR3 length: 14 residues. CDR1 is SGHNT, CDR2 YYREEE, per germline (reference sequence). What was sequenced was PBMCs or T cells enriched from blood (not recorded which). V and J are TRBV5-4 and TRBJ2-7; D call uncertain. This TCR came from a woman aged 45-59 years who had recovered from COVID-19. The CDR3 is CASSLGLVSYEQYF. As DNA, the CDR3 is TGTGCCAGCAGCTTGGGGCTAGTTTCCTACGAGCAGTACTTC.